The TCR beta chain under discussion was sequenced for a study of cytomegalovirus exposure and HLA in healthy donors. The study ran its PCR with 60 Vbeta and 13 Jbeta primers. Sequencing used immunoSEQ multiplex PCR; TCRdb keeps in-frame clones, though not all of them. Of some 110,000 clones in the sample, roughly 83% are singletons; the top ten hold 3%. Looked up from germline, CDR1 is GTSNPN and CDR2 is SVGIG (reference sequence). V trimming: 1 base; J trimming: 4 bases; junction bases outside the gene matches: 8. The CDR3 length is 15 residues. Comments on this clone: Antigen unknown.

General study points: Rates of TCR association differed by HLA locus in a later analysis, with DRB1 highest and HLA-C lowest.

This TCR derives from a woman between 18 and 29 years old in good health and CMV-seropositive. This chain links TRBV30 with TRBJ1-2, with 8 bases fitting TRBD1. The sample consisted of PBMCs. The CDR3 DNA follows: TGTGCCTGGAGTGCGGGCAGGGGGCCCTCCTATGGCTACACCTTC. It encodes CAWSAGRGPSYGYTF.